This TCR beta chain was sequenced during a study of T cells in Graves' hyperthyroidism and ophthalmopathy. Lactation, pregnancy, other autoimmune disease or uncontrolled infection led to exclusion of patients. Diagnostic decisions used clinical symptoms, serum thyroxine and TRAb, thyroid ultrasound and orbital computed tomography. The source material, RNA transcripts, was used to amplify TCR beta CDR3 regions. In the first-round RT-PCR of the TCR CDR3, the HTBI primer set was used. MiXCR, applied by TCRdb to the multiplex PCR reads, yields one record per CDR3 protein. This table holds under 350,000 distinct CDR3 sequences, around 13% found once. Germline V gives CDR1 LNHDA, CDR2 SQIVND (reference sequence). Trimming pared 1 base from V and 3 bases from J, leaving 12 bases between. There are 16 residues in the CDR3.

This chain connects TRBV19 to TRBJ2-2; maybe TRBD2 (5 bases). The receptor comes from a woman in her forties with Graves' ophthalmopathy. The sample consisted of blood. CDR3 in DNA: TGTGCCAGTAGTATAGCTAGGGAGTTGGACACCGGGGAGCTGTTTTTT. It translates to CASSIARELDTGELFF.